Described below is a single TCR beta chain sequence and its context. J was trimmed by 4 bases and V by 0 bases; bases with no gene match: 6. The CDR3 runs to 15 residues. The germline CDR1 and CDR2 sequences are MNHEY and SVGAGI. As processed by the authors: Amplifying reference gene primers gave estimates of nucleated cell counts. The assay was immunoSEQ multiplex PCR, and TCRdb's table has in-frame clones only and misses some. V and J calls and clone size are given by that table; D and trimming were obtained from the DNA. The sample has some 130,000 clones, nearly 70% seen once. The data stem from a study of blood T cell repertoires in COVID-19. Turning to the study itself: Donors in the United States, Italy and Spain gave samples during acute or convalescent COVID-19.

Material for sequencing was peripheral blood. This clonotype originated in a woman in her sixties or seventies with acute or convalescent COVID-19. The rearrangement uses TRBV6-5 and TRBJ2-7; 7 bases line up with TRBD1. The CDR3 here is CASSYSRGQTYEQYF. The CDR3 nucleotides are TGTGCCAGCAGTTACTCGAGGGGACAGACTTACGAGCAGTACTTC.